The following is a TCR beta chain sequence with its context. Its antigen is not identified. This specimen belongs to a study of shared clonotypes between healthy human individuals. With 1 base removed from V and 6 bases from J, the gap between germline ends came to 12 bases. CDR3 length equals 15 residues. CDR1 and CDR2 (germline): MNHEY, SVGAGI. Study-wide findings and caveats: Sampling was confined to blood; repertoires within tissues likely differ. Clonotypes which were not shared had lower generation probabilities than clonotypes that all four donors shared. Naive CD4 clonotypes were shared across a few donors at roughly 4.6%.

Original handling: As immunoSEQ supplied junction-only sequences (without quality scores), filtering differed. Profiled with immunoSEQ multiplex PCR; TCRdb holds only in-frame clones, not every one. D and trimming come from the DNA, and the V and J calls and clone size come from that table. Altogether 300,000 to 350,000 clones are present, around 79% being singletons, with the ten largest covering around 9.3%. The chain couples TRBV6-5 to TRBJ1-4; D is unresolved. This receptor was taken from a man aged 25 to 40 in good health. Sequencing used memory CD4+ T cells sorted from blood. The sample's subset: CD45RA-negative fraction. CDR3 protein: CASSYFHGGDEKLFF. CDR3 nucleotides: TGTGCCAGCAGTTACTTCCACGGAGGAGATGAAAAACTGTTTTTT.